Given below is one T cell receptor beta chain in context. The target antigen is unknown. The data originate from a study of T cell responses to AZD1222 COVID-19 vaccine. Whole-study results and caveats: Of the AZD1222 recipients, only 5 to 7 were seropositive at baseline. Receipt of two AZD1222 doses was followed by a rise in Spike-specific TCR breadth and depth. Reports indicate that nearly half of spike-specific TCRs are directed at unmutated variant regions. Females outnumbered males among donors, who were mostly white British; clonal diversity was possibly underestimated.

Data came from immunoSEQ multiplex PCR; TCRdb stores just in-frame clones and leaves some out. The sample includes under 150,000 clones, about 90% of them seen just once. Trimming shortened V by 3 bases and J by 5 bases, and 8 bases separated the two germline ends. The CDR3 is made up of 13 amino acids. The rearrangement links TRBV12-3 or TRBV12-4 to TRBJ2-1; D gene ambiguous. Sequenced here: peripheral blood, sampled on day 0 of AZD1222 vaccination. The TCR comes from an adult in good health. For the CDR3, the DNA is TGTGCCAGCAGTTTGGTCGGTAACAATGAGCAGTTCTTC. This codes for CASSLVGNNEQFF.